Listed here is a single T cell receptor (beta chain). Its specificity is not known. The isolated RNA, all of it, was reverse transcribed, so expressed TCRB transcripts were what got sequenced. The average read count of naive, central memory and regulatory T cell samples was around 3.6 million. The protocol was immunoSEQ multiplex PCR, while the TCRdb copy is restricted to in-frame clones and leaves out a portion. The sample consists of tens of thousands of clones, 40% to 65% of them appearing once. V lost 1 base and J 7 bases, leaving 8 bases between the germline ends. CDR1 is LGHNA and CDR2 is YNFKEQ in the germline V gene. The length of the CDR3 is 14 residues. The record originates from a study of beta chain features in type 1 diabetes. Whole-study findings and limits: VDJ junctions from patients with type 1 diabetes contained fewer insertions and more deletions. No resolution was reached here on whether HLA type influences TCRB rearrangement. In every one of the four CD4+ subsets, TCRB CDR3s were moderately but significantly shorter in Type 1 diabetes patients.

The sequence was collected from a woman in her thirties or forties with type 1 diabetes. This sequence joins TRBV4-2 and TRBJ1-6, with D hard to call. The sample was Tregs from blood. For the CDR3, the DNA is TGTGCCAGCAGCCAAGGATCACTGAATTCACCCCTCCACTTT. Amino acids: CASSQGSLNSPLHF.